The 7 T cell receptor beta chains presented below share a single source sample, sequenced in a study of blood T cell repertoires in COVID-19 (dated by TCRdb to about 2020). The library relied on the immunoSEQ multiplex PCR assay. Not all clones reach the TCRdb copy of this immuneACCESS table, which keeps in-frame sequences only. Checked studies attribute under half of the gap to unresolved V genes and leave the rest unexplained. Across this sample there are about 160,000 clones, with around 84% seen only once. Less than 3.5% of the sample is held by the ten biggest clonotypes. The specimen was peripheral blood. The receptors here all came from a human donor with acute or convalescent COVID-19. The donor label of this sample is uncertain.

The V call is TRBV7-2, the J call TRBJ1-1; D remains unclear. CDR1 is SGHTA, CDR2 FQGNSA, per germline. This CDR3 is 14 amino acids long. Trimming shortened V by 1 base and J by 6 bases, and 12 bases separated the two germline ends. The CDR3, as DNA: TGTGCCAGCAGCTTAGGTCGCGGGAAGTCTGAAGCTTTCTTT. This translates into CASSLGRGKSEAFF.

The rearrangement links TRBV7-3 to TRBJ1-6; TRBD1 aligns across 7 bases. The V gene end was trimmed by 5 bases and the J gene end by 2 bases; junction bases not matched to a gene: 9. This CDR3 has 17 amino acids. Germline values: CDR1 SGHTA, CDR2 FQGTGA. CDR3 in amino acids: CASSKTGVRTYNSPLHF. The CDR3 DNA is TGTGCCAGCAGCAAAACAGGGGTTCGGACCTATAATTCACCCCTCCACTTT.

The rearrangement joins TRBV5-1 to TRBJ1-1, with 7 positions matching TRBD1. This CDR3 comprises 14 residues. J gave up 11 bases and V 7 bases, and 17 bases lay outside the gene matches. The germline V gene has CDR1 SGHRS and CDR2 YFSETQ. The CDR3 reads CASSDNTGAVDAFF. In DNA form, the CDR3 reads TGCGCCAGCTCCGATAATACAGGGGCTGTTGACGCTTTCTTT.

This rearrangement joins TRBV19 to TRBJ1-1, with a tentative D call TRBD1 (5 bases). The V gene's germline CDR1 is LNHDA and CDR2 SQIVND (reference sequence). There are 18 residues in the CDR3. Trimming shortened V by 9 bases and J by 0 bases, and 26 bases separated the two germline ends. Here the CDR3 reads CASRYAKSLGVMNTEAFF. CDR3 in DNA: TGTGCCAGCCGTTACGCCAAGAGTCTAGGGGTCATGAACACTGAAGCTTTCTTT.

The chain has TRBV18 and TRBJ1-2, with a possible D match to TRBD1 (6 bases). CDR1 is KGHSH and CDR2 is LQKENI in the germline V gene. V shed 0 bases and J shed 8 bases, with 13 bases lying between them. This CDR3 is 14 amino acids long. The CDR3: CASSPPDRSDGYTF. In nucleotides, the CDR3 is TGTGCCAGCTCACCACCGGACAGATCAGACGGCTACACCTTC.

This clone was observed a single time. The genes are TRBV2 and TRBJ1-2; D is uncertain. CDR1 SNHLY and CDR2 FYNNEI come from the germline V gene. V was shortened by 3 bases and J by 3 bases, with 8 bases between the two germline ends. CDR3 length: 13 residues. The CDR3 spells CASSDRTHYGYTF. CDR3 sequence (DNA): TGTGCCAGCAGTGACAGAACCCACTATGGCTACACCTTC.

This sequence joins TRBV4-3 and TRBJ1-2; perhaps TRBD1 as D (6 bases). This CDR3 has 17 amino acids. V gave up 3 bases and J gave up 5 bases, with 22 bases separating them. Germline V gene sequence: CDR1 LGHNA, CDR2 YSLEER. DNA of the CDR3: TGCGCCAGCAGCCATGAGGACAGTTCAGGGGCCCCTTATGGCTACACCTTC. It codes for CASSHEDSSGAPYGYTF.